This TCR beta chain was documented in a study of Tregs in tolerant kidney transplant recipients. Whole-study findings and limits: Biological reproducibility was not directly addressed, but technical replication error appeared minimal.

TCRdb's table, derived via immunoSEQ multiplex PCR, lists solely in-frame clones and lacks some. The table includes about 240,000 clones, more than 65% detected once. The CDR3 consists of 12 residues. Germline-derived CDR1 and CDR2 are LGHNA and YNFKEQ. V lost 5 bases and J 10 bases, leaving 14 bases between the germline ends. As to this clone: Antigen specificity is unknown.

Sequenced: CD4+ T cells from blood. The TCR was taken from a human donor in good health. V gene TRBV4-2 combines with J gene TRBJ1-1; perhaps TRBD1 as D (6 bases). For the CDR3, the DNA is TGTGCCAGCAGCATGATAGAGGGGGGAGCTTTCTTT. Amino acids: CASSMIEGGAFF.